The rows below give T cell receptor beta chains drawn from one sample of a study of T cells in localized non-small cell lung cancer. Using immunoSEQ multiplex PCR, the repertoire was profiled, and TCRdb retains in-frame clones only, with some absent. The sample shows under 95,000 clones, 80% of them seen only once. The starting material was peripheral blood, obtained before any cancer treatment. The source of these receptors is a female donor older than 55 with stage I lung adenocarcinoma. Each CDR3 is given with its conserved first and last residue. Expanded clones are given a class, and other clones once, few, many or no size at all.

len	abundance	v_gene	j_gene	CDR3aa
16	-	TRBV9	TRBJ2-2	CASSVALGGSTGELFF
15	-	TRBV18	TRBJ2-5	CASSPPLAGTRTQYF
14	-	TRBV9	TRBJ1-5	CASSVEGGNQPQHF
17	few	TRBV5-4	TRBJ1-4	CASSLLGDTGTNEKLFF
12	-	TRBV30	TRBJ2-2	CAWTWGTGELFF
16	-	TRBV13	TRBJ2-5	CASSLGGHRNWETQYF
14	-	TRBV7-6	TRBJ1-6	CASSQRAWNSPLHF
15	-	TRBV5-1	TRBJ1-6	CASSLREAADSPLHF
15	-	TRBV27	TRBJ2-1	CAATRGLAAYNEQFF
14	-	TRBV5-1	TRBJ1-4	CASSLTGTNEKLFF
18	-	TRBV25-1	TRBJ2-6	CASSEPGQGFSGANVLTF
12	-	TRBV2	TRBJ2-2	CASSSGSGELFF
14	-	TRBV7-8	TRBJ2-1	CASSLAGSPNEQFF
15	-	TRBV25-1	TRBJ2-5	CASSEAGAPKETQYF
16	-	TRBV7-9	TRBJ1-2	CASSLSPGGGDYGYTF
12	-	TRBV29-1	TRBJ2-5	CSVEQNFKTQYF
18	many	TRBV11-3	TRBJ1-1	CASSPRQAAEGINTEAFF
13	-	TRBV28	TRBJ2-5	CASSLGAQETQYF
13	-	TRBV7-3	TRBJ1-1	CASSPGGNTEAFF
14	-	TRBV5-1	TRBJ2-2	CASSTPSDTGELFF
14	-	TRBV2	TRBJ1-1	CASSPQGVNTEAFF
18	-	TRBV7-7	TRBJ2-5	CASSNLPGQGWDQETQYF
15	large	TRBV29-1	TRBJ2-5	CSVEEGMGRQETQYF
15	-	TRBV9	TRBJ2-1	CASSVGWTSYNEQFF
14	-	TRBV19	TRBJ2-3	CASIGGDWTDTQYF
15	few	TRBV5-6	TRBJ2-7	CASSRPDLIKGKQYF
14	-	TRBV7-2	TRBJ2-5	CASSRPGNQETQYF
16	once	TRBV27	TRBJ2-2	CASSLWQGANTGELFF
14	-	TRBV19	TRBJ1-1	CASTFDRVNTEAFF
11	-	TRBV29-1	TRBJ2-3	CSVEETDTQYF
18	-	TRBV7-2	TRBJ2-7	CASSLAWSSGTSSYEQYF
12	-	TRBV7-8	TRBJ1-6	CAAGPGNSPLHF
13	-	TRBV4-3	TRBJ1-2	CASSQRGFYGYTF
18	-	TRBV19	TRBJ2-6	CASSIMTGTGTGANVLTF